The entry that follows covers one T cell receptor beta chain sequence. The sample comes from a study of blood T cell repertoires in COVID-19. Profiled with immunoSEQ multiplex PCR; TCRdb holds only in-frame clones, not every one. The sample holds about 200,000 clones, 85% to 90% seen once. The length of the CDR3 is 20 residues. Germline V gene sequence: CDR1 LGHNA, CDR2 YNFKEQ. V gave up 1 base and J gave up 0 bases; unmatched junction bases: 16. Input material: peripheral blood. The sequence came from a man aged 45-60 years with acute or convalescent COVID-19. The genes are TRBV4-2 and TRBJ1-2, with 8 positions matching TRBD1. The CDR3 nucleotides are TGTGCCAGCAGCCAAGCCTCCTGGACAGGGAATAAACCTCCTAACTATGGCTACACCTTC. Its protein is CASSQASWTGNKPPNYGYTF.